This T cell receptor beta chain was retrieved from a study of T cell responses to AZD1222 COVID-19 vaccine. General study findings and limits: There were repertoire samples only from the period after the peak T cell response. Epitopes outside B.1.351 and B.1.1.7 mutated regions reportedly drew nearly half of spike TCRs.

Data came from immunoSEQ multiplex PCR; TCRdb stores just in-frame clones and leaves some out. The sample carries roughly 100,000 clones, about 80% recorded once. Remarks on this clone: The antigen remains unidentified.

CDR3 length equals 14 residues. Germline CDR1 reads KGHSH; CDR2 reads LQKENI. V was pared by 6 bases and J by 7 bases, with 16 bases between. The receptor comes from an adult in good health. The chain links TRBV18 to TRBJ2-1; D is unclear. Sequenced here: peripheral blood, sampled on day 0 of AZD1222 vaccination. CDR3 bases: TGTGCCAGCTCTCCCATGACATCCGCGAATGAGCAGTTCTTC. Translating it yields CASSPMTSANEQFF. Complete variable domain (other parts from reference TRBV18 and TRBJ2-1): NAGVMQNPRHLVRRRGQEARLRCSPMKGHSHVYWYRQLPEEGLKFMVYLQKENIIDESGMPKERFSAEFPKEGPSILRIQQVVRGDSAAYFCASSPMTSANEQFFGPGTRLTVL.